This entry is about one T cell receptor (beta chain). This entry belongs to a study of CD39 and CD103 CD8 tumor-infiltrating T cells. The CDR3 is made up of 14 amino acids. V dropped 6 bases and J dropped 2; count of bases not matched to a gene: 5. CDR1 and CDR2 from the germline V gene are MDHEN and SYDVKM. Assay used: immunoSEQ multiplex PCR; TCRdb lists only in-frame clones, some missing. Among approximately 17,000 clones listed, over 80% were seen once. Sequences were obtained from CD8+ T cells sorted from blood. As for subset: total memory CD8 T cells (CD45RA-CCR7+/-) from blood or uninvolved lymph node. V gene TRBV28 combines with J gene TRBJ2-7, with 9 nucleotides matching TRBD1. This receptor was obtained from a human donor with head and neck squamous cell carcinoma. Here the CDR3 reads CASRSGTGPYEQYF. The CDR3 nucleotides read TGTGCCAGCAGGTCCGGGACAGGGCCCTACGAGCAGTACTTC. The full variable domain, rest sourced from reference TRBV28 and TRBJ2-7, is DVKVTQSSRYLVKRTGEKVFLECVQDMDHENMFWYRQDPGLGLRLIYFSYDVKMKEKGDIPEGYSVSREKKERFSLILESASTNQTSMYLCASRSGTGPYEQYFGPGTRLTVT.